The 24 T cell receptor beta chains below all came from one sample that was sequenced in a study of blood T cell repertoires in COVID-19. This table comes from immunoSEQ multiplex PCR, and its TCRdb copy is limited to in-frame clones, with some not included. Found here are around 250,000 clones, 84% of them singletons; the top ten hold approximately 4.3%. The source material was PBMCs or T cells enriched from blood (not recorded which). The receptors were gathered from a man in his thirties or forties with acute COVID-19.

In its sample, this clone was seen once. The V call is TRBV21-1, the J call TRBJ2-7; the table names TRBD1, a call not compared with the DNA. TRBV21-1 constitutes a pseudogene. This CDR3 is built from 22 residues. CDR3 region: CASSKTDGRKGVGVCRGYEQYV. The CDR3 DNA follows: TGTGCCAGCAGCAAAACCGATGGACGTAAAGGGGTAGGGGTCTGTAGAGGATACGAGCAGTACGTC.

V is TRBV2 and J is TRBJ1-5; 7 bases match TRBD1. V was pared by 6 bases and J by 0 bases, with 8 bases of the junction left unmatched. The germline V gene encodes CDR1 SNHLY and CDR2 FYNNEI. CDR3 size: 16 residues. CDR3 DNA sequence: TGTGCCAGCAGAGGCAGGGGACAGTATAGCAATCAGCCCCAGCATTTT. This translates into CASRGRGQYSNQPQHF.

The genes are TRBV7-9 and TRBJ1-5; maybe TRBD1 (5 bases). The V and J ends lost 6 bases and 2 bases respectively, with 14 bases between them. This CDR3 is built from 15 residues. Germline values: CDR1 SEHNR, CDR2 FQNEAQ (reference sequence). The CDR3 loop reads CASSGGGGGNQPQHF. The CDR3 coding sequence is TGTGCCAGCAGTGGGGGAGGAGGAGGCAATCAGCCCCAGCATTTT.

There are a few counts of this clone. V usage is TRBV12-3 or TRBV12-4 and J usage is TRBJ2-3; TRBD1 is a possible D gene (5 bases). With 7 bases removed from V and 2 bases from J, the gap between germline ends came to 10 bases. The CDR3 is 13 amino acids. CDR3 DNA sequence: TGTGCCAGCATCCAAGGGGCCACAGATACGCAGTATTTT. Translating gives CASIQGATDTQYF.

This clone was seen a handful of times. This chain joins TRBV19 and TRBJ1-5; D remains ambiguous. Trimming took 3 bases from V and 3 from J, leaving 15 bases between them. The CDR3 consists of 16 residues. Germline V gene lookup returns CDR1 LNHDA and CDR2 SQIVND (reference sequence). The CDR3 DNA reads TGTGCCAGTAGTATGAGGCAGAATTTAATCAATCAGCCCCAGCATTTT. It is translated as CASSMRQNLINQPQHF.

The rearrangement uses TRBV4-3 and TRBJ1-2; 7 nucleotides align to TRBD1. Germline V gives CDR1 LGHNA, CDR2 YSLEER. Losses at the gene ends were 0 bases for V and 6 bases for J; bases not matched to a gene: 10. The CDR3 has 16 residues. The CDR3 reads CASSQESGRGINGYTF. The CDR3 coding sequence is TGCGCCAGCAGCCAAGAAAGTGGCAGGGGGATAAATGGCTACACCTTC.

J is TRBJ1-1 and V is TRBV18; unclear D gene. The V end was cut by 5 bases, the J end by 4 bases, with 5 bases between. The CDR3 is 11 residues long. Germline V gene sequence: CDR1 KGHSH, CDR2 LQKENI. CDR3 sequence reads: CASSTVTEAFF. The CDR3 DNA sequence: TGTGCCAGCTCAACGGTCACTGAAGCTTTCTTT.

The chain links TRBV18 to TRBJ2-1, with D possibly TRBD1 on 6 matching bases. Germline V gene sequence: CDR1 KGHSH, CDR2 LQKENI. Trimming pared 0 bases from V and 3 bases from J, leaving 9 bases between. The CDR3 is 15 amino acids. The DNA for the CDR3 is TGTGCCAGCTCACCACCGACAGGTGACTACAATGAGCAGTTCTTC. Translated: CASSPPTGDYNEQFF. The variable domain in full, with the rest retrieved from reference TRBV18 and TRBJ2-1, is NAGVMQNPRHLVRRRGQEARLRCSPMKGHSHVYWYRQLPEEGLKFMVYLQKENIIDESGMPKERFSAEFPKEGPSILRIQQVVRGDSAAYFCASSPPTGDYNEQFFGPGTRLTVL.

Remarks on this clone: Compared with germline, one end of the junction differs, possibly owing to a read error. The J gene is TRBJ2-5, the V gene TRBV5-1; D is unclear. The germline V gene encodes CDR1 SGHRS and CDR2 YFSETQ. CDR3 size: 13 residues. The CDR3 loop is CASSLADQETQYF. The CDR3 region has the DNA TGTGCCAGCAGCTTGGCCGACCAAGAGACCCAGTACTTC.

This rearrangement joins TRBV19 to TRBJ1-5, with no clear D. Germline V gene sequence: CDR1 LNHDA, CDR2 SQIVND (reference sequence). This CDR3 is 16 amino acids long. V lost 3 bases, J lost 7 bases, and 19 bases lay in between. This CDR3 reads CASSMRLPEGPQPQHF. CDR3 nucleotides: TGTGCCAGTAGTATGAGGCTGCCAGAGGGTCCCCAGCCCCAGCATTTT.

V gene TRBV10-2 combines with J gene TRBJ1-1; possible D gene TRBD1, 5 bases. The CDR3 loop spans 14 amino acids. Germline V gene sequence: CDR1 WSHSY, CDR2 SAAADI. V was pared by 7 bases and J by 4 bases, with 16 bases between. The CDR3 DNA is TGCGCCAGCACCGACCGGGGGTGGGGCACTGAAGCTTTCTTT. Residues: CASTDRGWGTEAFF.

The chain joins TRBV24-1 to TRBJ2-1, with TRBD2 as a possible D gene (7 bases). This CDR3 is built from 15 residues. From germline, CDR1 is KGHDR and CDR2 SFDVKD. The V end was cut by 0 bases, the J end by 6 bases, with 11 bases between. CDR3 coding DNA: TGTGCCACCAGTGATTTGAGGGGGGAGGGCAATGAGCAGTTCTTC. Translated: CATSDLRGEGNEQFF.

The chain uses TRBV10-2 and TRBJ2-5; 11 bases align to TRBD2. V lost 4 bases to trimming and J lost 5 bases; unmatched junction nucleotides: 12. This CDR3 contains 17 residues. CDR1 WSHSY and CDR2 SAAADI come from the germline V gene. CDR3 sequence reads: CASSGPLAGGPSETQYF. The CDR3, as DNA: TGCGCCAGCAGTGGCCCCCTAGCGGGGGGCCCGTCGGAGACCCAGTACTTC.

This sequence joins TRBV24-1 and TRBJ1-1, with 12 bases that match TRBD1. The CDR3 sequence is 16 residues long. Germline trimming cut 5 bases from V and 4 bases from J; bases unmatched to any gene: 7. CDR1 and CDR2 from the germline V gene are KGHDR and SFDVKD. The CDR3 region has the DNA TGTGCCACCAGTGCCGGGGACAGGGGGCTTAGCACTGAAGCTTTCTTT. It yields the protein CATSAGDRGLSTEAFF.

Remarks on this clone: One end of the junction fails to match germline, which may point to a read error. The chain uses TRBV7-7 and TRBJ2-3, with D possibly matching TRBD2 (5 bases). Germline V CDR1 and CDR2: SSHAT, FNYEAQ (reference sequence). This CDR3 comprises 15 residues. The CDR3 is CASSQGLGSTDTQYF. In nucleotides, the CDR3 is TGTGCTAGCAGTCAAGGACTGGGTAGCACAGATACGCAGTATTTT.

V gene TRBV11-2 combines with J gene TRBJ2-5; possible D gene TRBD1, 6 bases. CDR3 length: 16 residues. Germline-derived CDR1 and CDR2 are SGHAT and FQNNGV. V was clipped by 6 bases and J by 0 bases, with 17 bases between them. CDR3 region: CASSLNRQAYQETQYF. Here the CDR3 DNA reads TGTGCCAGCAGTTTGAATCGACAGGCGTACCAAGAGACCCAGTACTTC.

The chain joins TRBV11-2 to TRBJ2-2, with D possibly TRBD1 on 6 matching bases. CDR1 SGHAT and CDR2 FQNNGV come from the germline V gene. The CDR3 sequence is 17 residues long. V lost 1 base and J 7 bases, leaving 19 bases between the germline ends. CDR3 region: CASSLVFGMGASGELFF. The CDR3 coding sequence is TGTGCCAGCAGCTTAGTTTTCGGAATGGGGGCTAGCGGGGAGCTGTTTTTT.

The CDR3 reads CASSGVGGTYNEQFF. The CDR3 nucleotides are TGCGCCAGCAGCGGCGTCGGGGGGACCTACAATGAGCAGTTCTTC. This chain joins TRBV10-2 and TRBJ2-1, with TRBD2 matching 7 bases. CDR3 length: 15 amino acids. Germline-derived CDR1 and CDR2 are WSHSY and SAAADI. The V and J ends lost 6 bases and 2 bases, in that order; junction bases with no gene match: 7.

The chain couples TRBV4-1 to TRBJ1-2, with 8 nucleotides matching TRBD1. Looked up from germline, CDR1 is MGHRA and CDR2 is YSYEKL. J lost 3 bases, V lost 1 base, and 7 bases had no gene match. The CDR3 is 16 amino acids. The CDR3 here is CASSQVDRVFDYGYTF. The CDR3 DNA reads TGCGCCAGCAGCCAAGTGGACAGGGTTTTCGACTATGGCTACACCTTC.

The chain carries TRBV3-1 (or the pseudogene TRBV3-2) and TRBJ2-3, with 9 bases matching TRBD1. CDR1 is LGHDT, CDR2 YNNKEL, per germline (reference sequence). There are 15 residues in the CDR3. The ends lost 4 bases at V and 4 bases at J; junction bases unmatched: 6. The CDR3 DNA is TGTGCCAGCAGCCCCCGGGACAGGGACCCAGATACGCAGTATTTT. Its translation: CASSPRDRDPDTQYF.

The sample holds a few counts of this clone. The chain has TRBV30 and TRBJ2-1; a possible D gene is TRBD2 (6 bases). The V end lost 2 bases, the J end lost 5 bases, and 7 bases lay between the germline ends. The length of the CDR3 is 12 residues. Germline loops: CDR1 GTSNPN, CDR2 SVGIG (reference sequence). The DNA of the CDR3 is TGTGCCTGGAGTCGCGGGAACAATGAGCAGTTCTTC. It codes for CAWSRGNNEQFF.

The count of this clone is one. J is TRBJ1-4 and V is TRBV7-2; TRBD1 agrees at 10 bases. Germline-derived CDR1 and CDR2 are SGHTA and FQGNSA. V lost 4 bases to trimming and J lost 6 bases; unmatched junction nucleotides: 5. CDR3 length: 15 residues. The CDR3 DNA sequence: TGTGCCAGCAGCTCCCCGGACAGGGGGTATGAAAAACTGTTTTTT. Protein sequence: CASSSPDRGYEKLFF.

A single count supports this clone. This sequence joins TRBV18 and TRBJ1-1, with D possibly matching TRBD1 (5 bases). CDR1 and CDR2 from the germline V gene are KGHSH and LQKENI. Between the trimmed V and J ends, which lost 2 bases and 0 bases, there was a span of 7 bases. This CDR3 comprises 14 residues. CDR3 coding DNA: TGTGCCAGCTCACCAGGACAAATGAACACTGAAGCTTTCTTT. Protein: CASSPGQMNTEAFF.

The chain combines TRBV2 with TRBJ2-3; TRBD1 agrees at 8 bases. The CDR3 is 15 residues long. Germline CDR1 reads SNHLY; CDR2 reads FYNNEI. After removal of 3 bases from V and 0 bases from J, the junction contained 2 bases not matched to a gene. CDR3 coding DNA: TGTGCCAGCAGTGACGACAGGGGTAGCACAGATACGCAGTATTTT. Translation gives CASSDDRGSTDTQYF.